Listed here is a single T cell receptor beta chain. The record originates from a study of blood T cell repertoires in COVID-19. V shed 5 bases and J 12 bases; nucleotides not matched to a gene: 12. The germline V gene encodes CDR1 KGHSH and CDR2 LQKENI. CDR3 size: 14 residues. Only in-frame clones appear in the TCRdb table, and some are missing; sequencing was by immunoSEQ multiplex PCR. The profile shows about 110,000 clones, under 90% of them singletons. The sample taken for sequencing was peripheral blood. This rearrangement joins TRBV18 to TRBJ2-1, with 8 bases fitting TRBD1. This sequence was found in a man older than 75 with acute or convalescent COVID-19. CDR3 protein: CASSTWSGQGAQFF. The CDR3 bases are TGTGCCAGCTCAACCTGGTCCGGACAGGGCGCGCAGTTCTTC.